What follows are 15 T cell receptor beta chains derived from one specimen sequenced in a study of cytomegalovirus exposure and HLA in healthy donors. Both 60 Vbeta primers and 13 Jbeta primers went into the PCR. TCRdb's copy holds only in-frame clones and misses some; the assay was immunoSEQ multiplex PCR. The sample records fewer than 250,000 clones, over 65% being singletons. What was sequenced was PBMCs. Receptor source: a man aged 18 to 35 in good health and CMV-seronegative.

This chain uses TRBV11-2 with TRBJ1-6; D unresolved. This CDR3 is 16 amino acids long. Germline CDR1 reads SGHAT; CDR2 reads FQNNGV. V lost 5 bases to trimming and J lost 7 bases, with 18 bases between them. CDR3 in amino acids: CASSPSSAAANSPLHF. The DNA for the CDR3 is TGTGCCAGCAGCCCTAGTTCCGCAGCCGCCAATTCACCCCTCCACTTT.

CDR3 residues: CASRGGLAGVGDTQYF. In nucleotides, the CDR3 is TGTGCCAGCAGGGGCGGGCTAGCGGGAGTTGGAGATACGCAGTATTTT. The V and J genes are TRBV2 and TRBJ2-3; TRBD2 agrees at 10 bases. CDR1 is SNHLY and CDR2 is FYNNEI in the germline V gene. The CDR3 covers 16 residues. With V trimmed by 6 bases and J by 5 bases, 11 bases remained unmatched.

The chain uses TRBV4-2 and TRBJ2-1, with TRBD1 matching over 9 bases. Germline V gene sequence: CDR1 LGHNA, CDR2 YNFKEQ. Trimming cost V 3 bases and J 6 bases; bases outside gene matches: 9. The CDR3 extends over 16 amino acids. The DNA for the CDR3 is TGTGCCAGCAGCCATCCGTCGGGACAGGGCTCCAATGAGCAGTTCTTC. Its protein product is CASSHPSGQGSNEQFF.

This clone came up a few times. The chain recombines TRBV12-5 with TRBJ1-2; 8 bases are shared with TRBD1. Germline CDR1 and CDR2: LGHNT and FRNRAP. J was trimmed by 2 bases and V by 1 base; bases with no gene match: 3. The CDR3 runs to 15 residues. The CDR3 coding sequence is TGTGCTAGTGGTTTGGAGGCAGGGGGCAACTATGGCTACACCTTC. This codes for CASGLEAGGNYGYTF.

The chain couples TRBV9 to TRBJ2-3; TRBD2 aligns across 10 bases. J gave up 6 bases and V 0 bases, and 7 bases lay outside the gene matches. CDR1 is SGDLS, CDR2 YYNGEE, per germline. CDR3 size: 16 residues. The CDR3 bases are TGTGCCAGCAGCGTAGTCTTAGCGGGAGGAGTGGATACGCAGTATTTT. Its translation: CASSVVLAGGVDTQYF.

CDR3: CASGLTGGNPYEQYF. DNA for the CDR3: TGTGCTAGTGGTTTAACAGGCGGGAACCCCTACGAGCAGTACTTC. This sequence joins TRBV12-5 and TRBJ2-7; possibly TRBD2 for D (6 bases). V was cut by 3 bases and J by 2 bases, with 14 bases left in between. CDR1 is LGHNT and CDR2 is FRNRAP in the germline V gene. CDR3 length equals 15 residues.

This chain joins TRBV14 and TRBJ2-3, with D possibly TRBD1 on 5 matching bases. There are 14 residues in the CDR3. Deletions cut 0 bases from V and 4 bases from J, with 8 bases between. Germline loops: CDR1 SGHDN, CDR2 FVKESK. CDR3 sequence (DNA): TGTGCCAGCAGCCAAGATCAGGGTCCAGATACGCAGTATTTT. The encoded protein is CASSQDQGPDTQYF.

This clone was picked up one time. The chain uses TRBV6-1 and TRBJ2-1; D is ambiguous. V lost 1 base and J lost 0, with 10 bases in between. The CDR3 length is 16 residues. Germline V gives CDR1 MNHNS, CDR2 SASEGT. The CDR3 DNA sequence: TGTGCCAGCAGTGAAGAGTGGCATAACTCCTACAATGAGCAGTTCTTC. Its protein product is CASSEEWHNSYNEQFF.

The chain carries TRBV7-2 and TRBJ1-3; D unresolved. Germline CDR1 reads SGHTA; CDR2 reads FQGNSA. The V end was cut by 5 bases, the J end by 4 bases, with 15 bases between. This CDR3 spans 15 amino acids. CDR3: CASSQRAAGGNTIYF. CDR3 DNA: TGTGCCAGCAGCCAGAGGGCAGCGGGGGGAAACACCATATATTTT. Combining the CDR3 with reference TRBV7-2 and TRBJ1-3 gives the whole variable domain GAGVSQSPSNKVTEKGKDVELRCDPISGHTALYWYRQSLGQGLEFLIYFQGNSAPDKSGLPSDRFSAERTGGSVSTLTIQRTQQEDSAVYLCASSQRAAGGNTIYFGEGSWLTVV.

The sample holds one count of this clone. This chain links TRBV30 with TRBJ2-1; D is undetermined. Per germline, CDR1 GTSNPN and CDR2 SVGIG (reference sequence). V lost 4 bases to trimming and J lost 4 bases, with 8 bases between them. The CDR3 totals 12 residues. DNA of the CDR3: TGTGCCTGGACCCTTCGGTACAATGAGCAGTTCTTC. Protein sequence: CAWTLRYNEQFF.

Turning to this clone: Distinct nucleotide sequences in the sample also encode this CDR3. The V call is TRBV5-1, the J call TRBJ1-1; tentatively, D is TRBD1 (5 bases). The CDR3 totals 14 residues. Trimming took off 0 bases at V and 1 base at J, with 7 bases between the two ends. Per the germline V gene, CDR1 is SGHRS and CDR2 is YFSETQ. CDR3 nucleotide sequence: TGCGCCAGCAGCTTGGGCGGGGGGAACACTGAAGCTTTCTTT. Protein product: CASSLGGGNTEAFF.

This chain connects TRBV12-5 to TRBJ2-3, with 12 bases lining up with TRBD2. Germline CDR1 reads LGHNT; CDR2 reads FRNRAP. CDR3 length: 18 residues. The ends lost 7 bases at V and 2 bases at J; junction bases unmatched: 13. The CDR3 is CASERIWTSGAATDTQYF. The CDR3 nucleotides are TGTGCTAGTGAACGGATCTGGACTAGCGGGGCGGCCACAGATACGCAGTATTTT.

The chain recombines TRBV5-1 with TRBJ2-4, with D tentatively TRBD2 (6 bases). V was clipped by 4 bases and J by 8 bases, with 19 bases between them. This CDR3 is 15 amino acids long. The germline CDR1 and CDR2 sequences are SGHRS and YFSETQ. CDR3: CASSPRDLRGDIQYF. In DNA, the CDR3 is TGCGCCAGCAGCCCCAGGGACTTAAGAGGGGACATTCAGTACTTC. Looking up the rest from reference TRBV5-1 and TRBJ2-4 gives the full variable domain: KAGVTQTPRYLIKTRGQQVTLSCSPISGHRSVSWYQQTPGQGLQFLFEYFSETQRNKGNFPGRFSGRQFSNSRSEMNVSTLELGDSALYLCASSPRDLRGDIQYFGAGTRLSVL.

The genes are TRBV2 and TRBJ1-1; 10 bases align to TRBD1. J was trimmed by 1 base and V by 6 bases; bases with no gene match: 8. This CDR3 has 16 amino acids. Germline CDR1 is SNHLY and CDR2 is FYNNEI. CDR3 protein: CASSSGTGVKNTEAFF. The CDR3 DNA is TGTGCCAGCAGCTCGGGGACAGGGGTGAAGAACACTGAAGCTTTCTTT. Filled out from reference TRBV2 and TRBJ1-1, the complete variable domain reads EPEVTQTPSHQVTQMGQEVILRCVPISNHLYFYWYRQILGQKVEFLVSFYNNEISEKSEIFDDQFSVERPDGSNFTLKIRSTKLEDSAMYFCASSSGTGVKNTEAFFGQGTRLTVV.

The V and J genes are TRBV2 and TRBJ2-5; D unclear. CDR3 length equals 15 residues. V was shortened by 2 bases and J by 1 base, with 11 bases between the two germline ends. In germline, CDR1 is SNHLY, CDR2 FYNNEI. The CDR3 DNA sequence: TGTGCCAGCAGTGAACTCCCTCCTCCCCAAGAGACCCAGTACTTC. Translated, it gives CASSELPPPQETQYF.